This T cell receptor (beta chain) was sequenced in a study of blood T cell repertoires in COVID-19. Study background: COVID-19 samples from acute and convalescent phases originated in the United States, Italy and Spain. In each case, the material was cDNA or gDNA derived from T cells, B-cell-depleted T cells, or PBMCs.

Trimming at V came to 5 bases and at J to 6 bases, leaving 7 bases not matched to a gene. Per germline, CDR1 MNHEY and CDR2 SMNVEV (reference sequence). CDR3 length equals 14 residues. In the authors' workflow: Researchers report that nucleated cell counts were estimated from reference gene primer amplification. Produced via immunoSEQ multiplex PCR; TCRdb's table is partial and in-frame only. The V and J calls and clone size were taken over from that table, and D and trimming were inferred from the DNA. Among 70,000 or so clones listed, about 87% were seen once. The rearrangement links TRBV27 to TRBJ2-7; TRBD2 aligns across 10 bases. The sequencing sample was made of peripheral blood. This TCR came from a woman of 80 years or more with active COVID-19. CDR3 sequence (DNA): TGTGCCAGCAGTCAAGCGGGAGGGATGGGCGAGCAGTACTTC. It specifies CASSQAGGMGEQYF.